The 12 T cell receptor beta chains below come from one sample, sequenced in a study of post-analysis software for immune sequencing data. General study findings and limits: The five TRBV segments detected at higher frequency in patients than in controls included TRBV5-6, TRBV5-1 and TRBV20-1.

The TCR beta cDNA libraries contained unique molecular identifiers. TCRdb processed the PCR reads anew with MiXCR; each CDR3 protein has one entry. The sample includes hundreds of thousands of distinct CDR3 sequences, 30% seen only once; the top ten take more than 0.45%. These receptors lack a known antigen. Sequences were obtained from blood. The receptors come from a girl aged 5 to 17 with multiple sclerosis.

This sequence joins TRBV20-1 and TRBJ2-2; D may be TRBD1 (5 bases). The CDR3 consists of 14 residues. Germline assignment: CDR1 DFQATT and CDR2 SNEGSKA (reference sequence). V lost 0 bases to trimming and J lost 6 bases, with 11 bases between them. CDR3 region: CSARELTRAGELFF. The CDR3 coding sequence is TGCAGTGCTAGAGAGTTAACCAGGGCCGGGGAGCTGTTTTTT.

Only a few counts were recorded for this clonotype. The CDR3 region is CASSQDGGPGQPQHF. Here the CDR3 DNA reads TGTGCCAGCAGCCAAGATGGCGGCCCCGGTCAACCCCAGCATTTT. The chain recombines TRBV3-1 with TRBJ1-5; D ambiguous. Germline V CDR1 and CDR2: LGHDT, YNNKEL (reference sequence). The CDR3 is 15 amino acids. The ends were cut back, 0 bases at V and 10 bases at J, with 16 bases in the middle.

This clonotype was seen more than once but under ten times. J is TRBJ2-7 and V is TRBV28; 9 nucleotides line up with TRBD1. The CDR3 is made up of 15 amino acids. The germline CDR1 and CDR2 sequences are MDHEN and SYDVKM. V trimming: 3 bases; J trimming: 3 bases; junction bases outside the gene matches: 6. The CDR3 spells CASSLTGTGHYEQYF. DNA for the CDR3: TGTGCCAGCAGTTTGACGGGGACAGGGCACTACGAGCAGTACTTC.

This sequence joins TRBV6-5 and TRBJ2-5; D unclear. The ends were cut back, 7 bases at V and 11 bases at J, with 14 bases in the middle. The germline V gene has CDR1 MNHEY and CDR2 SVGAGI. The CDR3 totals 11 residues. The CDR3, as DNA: TGTGCCAGCACCACGACCAATGAGCAGTACTTC. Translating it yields CASTTTNEQYF.

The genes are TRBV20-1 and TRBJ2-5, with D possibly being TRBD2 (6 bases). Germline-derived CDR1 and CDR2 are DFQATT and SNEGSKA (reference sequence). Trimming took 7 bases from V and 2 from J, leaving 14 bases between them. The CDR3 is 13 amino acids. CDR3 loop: CSVARGFQETQYF. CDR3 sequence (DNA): TGCAGTGTGGCACGGGGGTTTCAAGAGACCCAGTACTTC.

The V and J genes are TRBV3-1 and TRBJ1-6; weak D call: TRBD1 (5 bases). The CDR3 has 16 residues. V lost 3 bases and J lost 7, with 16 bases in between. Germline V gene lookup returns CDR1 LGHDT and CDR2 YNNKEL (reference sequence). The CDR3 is CASSHRSGVYNSPLHF. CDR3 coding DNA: TGTGCCAGCAGCCACCGCTCGGGGGTCTACAATTCACCCCTCCACTTT.

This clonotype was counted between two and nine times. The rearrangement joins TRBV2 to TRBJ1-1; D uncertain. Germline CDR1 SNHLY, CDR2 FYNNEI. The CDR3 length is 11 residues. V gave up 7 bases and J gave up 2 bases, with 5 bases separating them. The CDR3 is CASTINTEAFF. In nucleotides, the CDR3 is TGTGCCAGCACCATTAACACTGAAGCTTTCTTT.

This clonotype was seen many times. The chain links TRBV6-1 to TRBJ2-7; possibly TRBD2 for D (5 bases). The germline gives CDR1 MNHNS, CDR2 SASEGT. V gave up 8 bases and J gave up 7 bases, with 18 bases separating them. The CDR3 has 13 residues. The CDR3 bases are TGTGCCAGCTCACCTAGCAGCGCGAGGGAGCAGTACTTC. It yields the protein CASSPSSAREQYF.

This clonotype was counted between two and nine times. The CDR3 sequence is CSAPGQGPIDTQYF. The CDR3 DNA reads TGCAGCGCACCGGGACAGGGTCCGATCGATACGCAGTATTTT. The chain recombines TRBV29-1 with TRBJ2-3, with 9 bases matching TRBD1. Germline V gene data show CDR1 as SQVTM and CDR2 as ANQGSEA. Trimming cost V 7 bases and J 6 bases; bases outside gene matches: 11. The CDR3 is 14 residues long.

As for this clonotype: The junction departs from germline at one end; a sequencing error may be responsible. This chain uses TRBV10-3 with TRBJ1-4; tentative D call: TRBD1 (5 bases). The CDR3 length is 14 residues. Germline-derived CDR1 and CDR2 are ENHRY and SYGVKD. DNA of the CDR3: TGTGCCATCAGTGACGGGCGGGGGAATGAAAAACGGTTTTTT. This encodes CAISDGRGNEKRFF.

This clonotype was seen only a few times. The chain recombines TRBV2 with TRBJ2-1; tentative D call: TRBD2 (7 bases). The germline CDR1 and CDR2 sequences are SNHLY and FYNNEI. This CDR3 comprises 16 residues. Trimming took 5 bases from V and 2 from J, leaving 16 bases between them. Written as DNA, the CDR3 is TGTGCCAGCAGTCCTCGCGGGGGCGGAACCTACAATGAGCAGTTCTTC. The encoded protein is CASSPRGGGTYNEQFF. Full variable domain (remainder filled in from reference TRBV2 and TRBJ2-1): EPEVTQTPSHQVTQMGQEVILRCVPISNHLYFYWYRQILGQKVEFLVSFYNNEISEKSEIFDDQFSVERPDGSNFTLKIRSTKLEDSAMYFCASSPRGGGTYNEQFFGPGTRLTVL.

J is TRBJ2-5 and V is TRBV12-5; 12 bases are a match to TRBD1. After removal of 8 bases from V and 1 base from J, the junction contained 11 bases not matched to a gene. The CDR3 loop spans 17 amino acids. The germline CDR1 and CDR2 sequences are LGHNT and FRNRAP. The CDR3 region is CASFDVRDRGRQETQYF. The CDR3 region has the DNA TGTGCTAGTTTCGACGTCCGGGACAGGGGGCGCCAAGAGACCCAGTACTTC.